The 28 T cell receptor beta chains presented below share a single source sample, sequenced in a study of early T cells in non-severe SARS-CoV-2 infection. TCRdb reprocessed the 5' RACE reads with MiXCR, giving one entry per CDR3 protein. This table has 120,000 or so distinct CDR3 sequences, roughly 13% appearing once. Here the sequenced sample was whole blood, taken at baseline. All receptors come from an adult who was a healthcare worker with PCR-confirmed SARS-CoV-2 infection or an uninfected control (not recorded which).

The gene calls are TRBV12-5 and TRBJ2-3, with D possibly TRBD1 on 6 matching bases. V was trimmed by 3 bases and J by 3 bases, leaving 10 bases between them. This CDR3 has 14 residues. The germline CDR1 and CDR2 sequences are LGHNT and FRNRAP. CDR3 in DNA: TGTGCTAGTGGTTTACAAGGGGGTACAGATACGCAGTATTTT. This codes for CASGLQGGTDTQYF.

This clonotype was counted many times. The chain couples TRBV12-3 or TRBV12-4 to TRBJ2-5, with 8 bases that match TRBD2. The V gene end was trimmed by 4 bases and the J gene end by 1 base; junction bases not matched to a gene: 2. The CDR3 loop spans 14 amino acids. The CDR3 reads CASSSRGVQETQYF. CDR3 DNA: TGTGCCAGCAGTTCGCGGGGGGTCCAAGAGACCCAGTACTTC.

The table lists this clonotype with a few counts. The rearrangement uses TRBV28 and TRBJ2-7, with 11 positions matching TRBD1. Germline CDR1 and CDR2: MDHEN and SYDVKM. Trimming cost V 6 bases and J 0 bases; bases outside gene matches: 4. The length of the CDR3 is 15 residues. CDR3 DNA: TGTGCCAGCAGCTCCGGGACAGGGGGCTCCTACGAGCAGTACTTC. Translation: CASSSGTGGSYEQYF.

The J gene is TRBJ1-2, the V gene TRBV29-1; D perhaps matches TRBD1 (5 bases). Deletions cut 6 bases from V and 4 bases from J, with 18 bases between. This CDR3 is 14 amino acids long. Germline CDR1 and CDR2: SQVTM and ANQGSEA. CDR3 protein: CSVDPGRSRYGYTF. CDR3 bases: TGCAGCGTCGATCCGGGACGGTCGCGCTATGGCTACACCTTC.

The J gene is TRBJ1-1, the V gene TRBV5-1, with D possibly TRBD1 on 5 matching bases. The CDR3 totals 14 residues. V lost 4 bases, J lost 4 bases, and 14 bases lay in between. Germline V gene sequence: CDR1 SGHRS, CDR2 YFSETQ. The CDR3 region has the DNA TGCGCCAGCAGCCGGGGGGACCGGATCACTGAAGCTTTCTTT. This gives the protein CASSRGDRITEAFF.

This clonotype was observed at least ten times. This chain uses TRBV5-6 with TRBJ2-4; 7 bases line up with TRBD1. Per germline, CDR1 SGHDT and CDR2 YYEEEE. The CDR3 totals 14 residues. Unmatched junction bases numbered 5, after V lost 5 bases and J lost 3 bases. The CDR3, as DNA: TGTGCCAGCAGGCGTTGGACAGGCAAAAACATTCAGTACTTC. It encodes CASRRWTGKNIQYF.

The chain employs TRBV19 and TRBJ1-4; D is uncertain. The CDR3 runs to 13 residues. V gave up 3 bases and J gave up 2 bases, with 4 bases separating them. CDR1 is LNHDA and CDR2 is SQIVND in the germline V gene (reference sequence). The CDR3 is CASSIPTNEKLFF. The DNA for the CDR3 is TGTGCCAGTAGTATCCCCACTAATGAAAAACTGTTTTTT.

The chain links TRBV12-3 or TRBV12-4 to TRBJ1-2, with a possible D match to TRBD1 (6 bases). With 3 bases removed from V and 7 bases from J, the gap between germline ends came to 15 bases. The CDR3 loop spans 14 amino acids. CDR3: CASSFMAGASGYTF. The CDR3 nucleotides are TGTGCCAGCAGTTTTATGGCAGGGGCGAGTGGCTACACCTTC.

The rearrangement uses TRBV5-1 and TRBJ2-3, with D perhaps TRBD1 or TRBD2 (5 bases each). Germline CDR1 SGHRS, CDR2 YFSETQ. CDR3 length equals 14 residues. The V gene lost 4 bases and the J gene lost 1 base, with 10 bases spanning the gap. The CDR3 is CASSPRDRTDTQYF. DNA for the CDR3: TGCGCCAGCAGCCCGAGGGACCGCACAGATACGCAGTATTTT.

This clonotype was seen a few times. This sequence joins TRBV5-1 and TRBJ2-7; D is perhaps TRBD2 (6 bases). V lost 2 bases and J 5 bases, leaving 17 bases between the germline ends. This CDR3 has 15 amino acids. Germline values: CDR1 SGHRS, CDR2 YFSETQ. For the CDR3, the DNA is TGCGCCAGCAGCTTACTAGCTCGGCTGGAGAACGAGCAGTACTTC. Translating it yields CASSLLARLENEQYF.

The V call is TRBV12-3 or TRBV12-4, the J call TRBJ2-7, with a weak D call TRBD2 (5 bases). Trimming left V 5 bases short and J 7 bases short, with 15 bases between. This CDR3 is 13 amino acids long. The CDR3 nucleotides read TGTGCCAGCAGTCCGAGGCCCCCGGGGGAGCAGTACTTC. It codes for CASSPRPPGEQYF.

This clonotype was seen a few times. J is TRBJ1-1 and V is TRBV6-5; a weak D match, TRBD1 (5 bases). Germline loops: CDR1 MNHEY, CDR2 SVGAGI. The ends were cut back, 2 bases at V and 5 bases at J, with 9 bases in the middle. The CDR3 sequence is 13 residues long. The CDR3 nucleotides read TGTGCCAGCAGTTACGAAGGGGTGACTGAAGCTTTCTTT. Translation: CASSYEGVTEAFF.

This clonotype has more than one count but fewer than ten. The chain has TRBV5-1 and TRBJ1-2; TRBD1 matches 7 bases. V shed 3 bases and J 1 base; nucleotides not matched to a gene: 3. CDR1 SGHRS and CDR2 YFSETQ come from the germline V gene. CDR3 length equals 14 residues. The CDR3 loop is CASSSGQVNYGYTF. As DNA, the CDR3 is TGCGCCAGCAGCTCTGGACAGGTTAACTATGGCTACACCTTC. Full variable domain (outside the CDR3, taken from reference TRBV5-1 and TRBJ1-2): KAGVTQTPRYLIKTRGQQVTLSCSPISGHRSVSWYQQTPGQGLQFLFEYFSETQRNKGNFPGRFSGRQFSNSRSEMNVSTLELGDSALYLCASSSGQVNYGYTFGSGTRLTVV.

Many counts were recorded for this clonotype. The chain employs TRBV10-3 and TRBJ2-3, with 9 bases identical to TRBD2. V gave up 7 bases and J gave up 5 bases; unmatched junction bases: 7. The CDR3 totals 14 residues. Germline CDR1 and CDR2: ENHRY and SYGVKD. The CDR3 coding sequence is TGTGCCATCAAAGCGGGGGGCCCTCTAGATACGCAGTATTTT. Its translation: CAIKAGGPLDTQYF.

This clonotype has ten or more counts. The CDR3 nucleotides read TGTGCCAGCAGTGGGAGTCGACAGGGGGCCTCCTACGAGCAGTACTTC. Amino acid sequence: CASSGSRQGASYEQYF. V gene TRBV2 combines with J gene TRBJ2-7; 10 bases are a match to TRBD1. Germline CDR1 SNHLY, CDR2 FYNNEI. The CDR3 runs 16 residues. V lost 4 bases and J lost 0; bases outside the gene matches: 6. The full variable domain, completed using reference TRBV2 and TRBJ2-7, is EPEVTQTPSHQVTQMGQEVILRCVPISNHLYFYWYRQILGQKVEFLVSFYNNEISEKSEIFDDQFSVERPDGSNFTLKIRSTKLEDSAMYFCASSGSRQGASYEQYFGPGTRLTVT.

In this sample, this clonotype turned up a few times. The gene calls are TRBV3-1 and TRBJ1-5; maybe TRBD1 (5 bases). The V end lost 2 bases, the J end lost 6 bases, and 14 bases lay between the germline ends. Germline values: CDR1 LGHDT, CDR2 YNNKEL (reference sequence). CDR3 length equals 15 residues. The CDR3 region is CASSQSPGYFQPQHF. The CDR3 DNA is TGTGCCAGCAGCCAAAGTCCAGGGTATTTTCAGCCCCAGCATTTT.

This clonotype appeared many times. This sequence joins TRBV28 and TRBJ2-7; TRBD2 matches 7 bases. Germline values: CDR1 MDHEN, CDR2 SYDVKM. Trimming removed 5 bases from V and 2 bases from J; junction bases left unmatched: 9. The CDR3 length is 15 residues. The CDR3 nucleotides are TGTGCCAGCAGTCTCCAAGCGGGACCCGCCTACGAGCAGTACTTC. Protein product: CASSLQAGPAYEQYF.

V and J are TRBV20-1 and TRBJ2-4; D possibly corresponds to TRBD1 (5 bases). This CDR3 is built from 13 residues. Trimming removed 1 base from V and 7 bases from J, with 11 bases in between. Per germline, CDR1 DFQATT and CDR2 SNEGSKA (reference sequence). The CDR3 region is CSARAQGGNIQYF. DNA for the CDR3: TGCAGTGCTAGAGCGCAGGGCGGCAACATTCAGTACTTC.

This clonotype has a handful of counts. The genes are TRBV27 and TRBJ2-5; D possibly corresponds to TRBD1 (6 bases). The V end was cut by 6 bases, the J end by 1 base, with 6 bases between. The CDR3 spans 12 residues. CDR1 is MNHEY and CDR2 is SMNVEV in the germline V gene (reference sequence). The CDR3 loop reads CASRTGQETQYF. In DNA, the CDR3 is TGTGCCAGCAGGACAGGCCAAGAGACCCAGTACTTC.

This clonotype was detected only a few times. This rearrangement joins TRBV20-1 to TRBJ1-1; unclear D gene. Trimming removed 1 base at V and 7 bases at J, with 10 bases between. This CDR3 is 12 amino acids long. Germline CDR1 and CDR2: DFQATT and SNEGSKA (reference sequence). CDR3 nucleotides: TGCAGTGCTAGAGTCGGGAGTAGTGAAGCTTTCTTT. Translating it yields CSARVGSSEAFF.

Concerning this clonotype itself: One junction end disagrees with the germline gene, perhaps due to a read error. The genes are TRBV19 and TRBJ2-7; 10 bases map to TRBD1. The CDR3 spans 14 residues. Germline loops: CDR1 LNHDA, CDR2 SQIVND (reference sequence). The CDR3 DNA reads TGTGCCAGTAGGCCGGGACAGGGGAATTACGAGCAGAACTTC. This translates into CASRPGQGNYEQNF.

A few counts support this clonotype. The chain joins TRBV30 to TRBJ1-1, with TRBD1 identical over 7 bases. CDR3 length: 13 residues. V was pared by 2 bases and J by 4 bases, with 4 bases of the junction left unmatched. Looked up from germline, CDR1 is GTSNPN and CDR2 is SVGIG (reference sequence). The CDR3 reads CAWSKGGITEAFF. The CDR3 region has the DNA TGTGCCTGGAGTAAAGGGGGCATCACTGAAGCTTTCTTT.

This clonotype was recorded a few times. The chain employs TRBV5-1 and TRBJ1-5; maybe TRBD1 (5 bases). The CDR3 has 13 residues. CDR1 SGHRS and CDR2 YFSETQ come from the germline V gene. V gave up 0 bases and J gave up 7 bases, with 8 bases separating them. The CDR3 coding sequence is TGCGCCAGCAGCTTGGTCGGGGGGCAGCCCCAGCATTTT. Translating gives CASSLVGGQPQHF.

Concerning this clonotype: Being one base from a much bigger clone, this may be a read error. Likely a read error: the CDR3 ends without its conserved phenylalanine or tryptophan. The rearrangement uses TRBV30 and TRBJ1-6, with D perhaps matching TRBD1 (5 bases). The CDR3 covers 13 residues. Trimming removed 8 bases at V and 0 bases at J, with 8 bases between. Germline V gene sequence: CDR1 GTSNPN, CDR2 SVGIG (reference sequence). The CDR3 reads CARDGSYNSPLHS. The CDR3 nucleotides are TGTGCCCGGGACGGCTCCTATAATTCACCCCTCCACTCT.

In its sample, this clonotype was seen many times. J is TRBJ2-1 and V is TRBV28; D may be TRBD1 (6 bases). In germline, CDR1 is MDHEN, CDR2 SYDVKM. Between the trimmed V and J ends, which lost 6 bases and 2 bases, there was a span of 17 bases. The CDR3 runs to 16 residues. CDR3 in DNA: TGTGCCAGCAGATCACAGGGTAGAGGGACCTACAATGAGCAGTTCTTC. Translation gives CASRSQGRGTYNEQFF.

In this sample, this clonotype turned up a few times. The V gene is TRBV9, the J gene TRBJ2-7; perhaps TRBD1 as D (6 bases). Germline loops: CDR1 SGDLS, CDR2 YYNGEE. V was trimmed by 3 bases and J by 4 bases, leaving 14 bases between them. CDR3 size: 14 residues. The CDR3, as DNA: TGTGCCAGCAGCGCCTTTTCTACAGGGTACGAGCAGTACTTC. Translating it yields CASSAFSTGYEQYF.

The CDR3 DNA is TGTGCCAGCGACCCTTCGTCAAATCAGCCCCAGCATTTT. This translates into CASDPSSNQPQHF. The rearrangement uses TRBV13 and TRBJ1-5; no firm D call. The V end was cut by 8 bases, the J end by 4 bases, with 12 bases between. Germline assignment: CDR1 PRHDT and CDR2 FYEKMQ (reference sequence). The CDR3 has 13 amino acids. The whole variable domain, remainder taken from reference TRBV13 and TRBJ1-5, is AAGVIQSPRHLIKEKRETATLKCYPIPRHDTVYWYQQGPGQDPQFLISFYEKMQSDKGSIPDRFSAQQFSDYHSELNMSSLELGDSALYFCASDPSSNQPQHFGDGTRLSIL.

This clonotype showed up just a few times. This chain uses TRBV3-1 with TRBJ2-1; TRBD1 matches at 8 bases. The ends lost 4 bases at V and 4 bases at J; junction bases unmatched: 12. The CDR3 runs 17 residues. Germline loops: CDR1 LGHDT, CDR2 YNNKEL (reference sequence). This CDR3 reads CASSLARRTGTYNEQFF. The CDR3 nucleotides read TGTGCCAGCAGCCTCGCTAGGAGGACAGGGACTTACAATGAGCAGTTCTTC.